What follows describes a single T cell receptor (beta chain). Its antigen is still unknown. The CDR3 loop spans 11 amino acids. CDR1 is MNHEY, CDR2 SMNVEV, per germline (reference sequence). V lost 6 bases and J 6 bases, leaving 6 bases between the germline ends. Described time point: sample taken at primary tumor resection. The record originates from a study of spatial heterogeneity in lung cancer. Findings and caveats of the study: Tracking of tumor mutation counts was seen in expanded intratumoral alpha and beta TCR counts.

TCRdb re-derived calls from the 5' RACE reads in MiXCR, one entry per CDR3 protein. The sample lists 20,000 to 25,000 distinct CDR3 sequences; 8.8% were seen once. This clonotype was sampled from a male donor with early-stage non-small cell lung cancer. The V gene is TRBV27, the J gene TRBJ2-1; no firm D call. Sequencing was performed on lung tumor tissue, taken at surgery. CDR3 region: CASSSPNEQFF. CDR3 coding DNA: TGTGCCAGCAGCAGCCCCAATGAGCAGTTCTTC.